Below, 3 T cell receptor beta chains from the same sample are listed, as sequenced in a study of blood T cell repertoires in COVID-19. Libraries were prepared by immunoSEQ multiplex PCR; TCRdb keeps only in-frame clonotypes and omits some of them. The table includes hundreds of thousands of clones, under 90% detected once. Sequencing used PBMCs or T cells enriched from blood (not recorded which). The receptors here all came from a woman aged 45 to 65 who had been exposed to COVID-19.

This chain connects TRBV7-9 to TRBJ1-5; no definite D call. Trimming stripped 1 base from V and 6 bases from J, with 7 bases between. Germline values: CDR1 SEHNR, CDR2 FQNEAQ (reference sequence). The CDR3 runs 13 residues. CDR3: CASSLDGGQPQHF. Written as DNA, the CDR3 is TGTGCCAGCAGCTTAGACGGTGGTCAGCCCCAGCATTTT.

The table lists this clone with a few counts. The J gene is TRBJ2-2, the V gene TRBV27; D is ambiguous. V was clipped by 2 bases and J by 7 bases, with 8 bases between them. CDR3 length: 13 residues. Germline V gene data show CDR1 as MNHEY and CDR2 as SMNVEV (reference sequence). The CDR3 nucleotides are TGTGCCAGCAGTTTACGCGGTAGCGGGGAGCTGTTTTTT. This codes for CASSLRGSGELFF.

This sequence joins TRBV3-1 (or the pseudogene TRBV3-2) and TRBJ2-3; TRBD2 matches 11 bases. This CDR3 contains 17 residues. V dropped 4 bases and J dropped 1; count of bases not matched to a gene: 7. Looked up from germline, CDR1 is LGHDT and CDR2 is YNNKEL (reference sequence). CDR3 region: CASSLPSGGPGTDTQYF. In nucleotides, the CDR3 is TGTGCCAGCAGCCTCCCTAGCGGGGGGCCGGGCACAGATACGCAGTATTTT.